The T cell receptor (beta chain) described here comes from a study of early T cells in non-severe SARS-CoV-2 infection. The wider study: Sequencing used unsorted whole-blood bulk RNA, so chains lack pairing. Overall study findings and caveats: There was a bias toward anti-spike CD8 responses in VDJdb matching, which missed private and CD4 specificities.

This clonotype was observed many times. Its target is not known. Individual cDNA molecules received unique molecular identifiers. Each CDR3 protein is one row after TCRdb ran MiXCR on the 5' RACE reads. The sample holds approximately 32,000 distinct CDR3 sequences, around 4% seen once. J was trimmed by 5 bases and V by 1 base; bases with no gene match: 4. Germline V gene lookup returns CDR1 SGHVS and CDR2 FNYEAQ. The CDR3 is 15 amino acids. V gene TRBV7-6 combines with J gene TRBJ2-1; 8 nucleotides align to TRBD1. Sequences were obtained from whole blood. The sequence was obtained from an adult who was a healthcare worker with PCR-confirmed SARS-CoV-2 infection or an uninfected control (not recorded which). The CDR3 region has the DNA TGTGCCAGCAGCTTAGGGACAGGGTCGGACAATGAGCAGTTCTTC. Translation gives CASSLGTGSDNEQFF.